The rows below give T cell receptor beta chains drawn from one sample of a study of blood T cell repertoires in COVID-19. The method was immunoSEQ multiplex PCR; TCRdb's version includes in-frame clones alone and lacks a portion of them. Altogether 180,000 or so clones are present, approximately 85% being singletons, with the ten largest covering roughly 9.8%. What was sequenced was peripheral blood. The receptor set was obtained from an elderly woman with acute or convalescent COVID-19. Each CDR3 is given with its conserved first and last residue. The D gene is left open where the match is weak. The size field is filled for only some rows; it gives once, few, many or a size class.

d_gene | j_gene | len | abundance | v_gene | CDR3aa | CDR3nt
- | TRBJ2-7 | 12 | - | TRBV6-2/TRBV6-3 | CASSYAGREQYF | TGTGCCAGCAGTTACGCCGGTCGCGAGCAGTACTTC
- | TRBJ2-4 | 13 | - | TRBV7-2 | CASSLAGGHIQYF | TGTGCCAGCAGCTTAGCGGGGGGTCACATTCAGTACTTC
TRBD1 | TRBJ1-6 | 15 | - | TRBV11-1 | CASSFGGQGASPLHF | TGTGCCAGCAGCTTTGGTGGACAGGGGGCTTCACCCCTCCACTTT
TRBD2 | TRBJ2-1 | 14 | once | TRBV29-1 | CSVDSLAGVNEQFF | TGCAGCGTGGATTCACTAGCGGGAGTTAATGAGCAGTTCTTC
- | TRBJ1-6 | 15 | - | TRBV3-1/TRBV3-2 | CASSPGAGVYSPLHF | TGTGCCAGCAGCCCTGGGGCAGGGGTTTACTCACCCCTCCACTTT
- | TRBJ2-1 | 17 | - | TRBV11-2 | CASSWGRSSGPYNEQFF | TGTGCCAGCAGCTGGGGAAGGTCGAGCGGACCTTACAATGAGCAGTTCTTC
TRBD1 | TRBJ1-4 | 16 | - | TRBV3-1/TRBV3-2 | CASSVDRGVTNEKLFF | TGTGCCAGCAGCGTGGACAGGGGGGTCACTAATGAAAAACTGTTTTTT
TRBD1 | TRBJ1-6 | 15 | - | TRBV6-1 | CASSEAGQGYSPLHF | TGTGCCAGCAGTGAAGCCGGACAGGGTTATTCACCCCTCCACTTT
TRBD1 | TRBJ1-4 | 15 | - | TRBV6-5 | CASSRGTGWNEKLFF | TGTGCCAGCAGCCGAGGGACAGGGTGGAATGAAAAACTGTTTTTT
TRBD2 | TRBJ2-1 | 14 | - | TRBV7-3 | CASSATSGRNEQFF | TGTGCCAGCAGCGCGACTAGCGGGAGGAATGAGCAGTTCTTC
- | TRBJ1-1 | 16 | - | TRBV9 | CASSVLPGGENTEAFF | TGTGCCAGCAGCGTTCTGCCGGGGGGAGAGAACACTGAAGCTTTCTTT
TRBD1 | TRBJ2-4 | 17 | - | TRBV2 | CASRESRDRVSKNIQYF | TGTGCCAGCAGAGAGAGTAGGGACAGGGTATCCAAAAACATTCAGTACTTC
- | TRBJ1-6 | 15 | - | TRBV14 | CASSQSGLTNSPLHF | TGTGCCAGCAGCCAGTCGGGACTTACTAATTCACCCCTCCACTTT
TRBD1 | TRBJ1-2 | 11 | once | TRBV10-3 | CAIRTGYGYTF | TGTGCCATTAGGACAGGCTATGGCTACACCTTC
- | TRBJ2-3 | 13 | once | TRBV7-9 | CASSRTLTDTQYF | TGTGCCAGCAGCAGGACTCTCACAGATACGCAGTATTTT
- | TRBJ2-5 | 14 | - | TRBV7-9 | CASSFGLSQETQYF | TGTGCCAGCAGCTTCGGTCTTTCCCAAGAGACCCAGTACTTC
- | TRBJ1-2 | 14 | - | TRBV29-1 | CSVEQTADGYGYTF | TGCAGCGTCGAACAAACAGCGGATGGCTATGGCTACACCTTC
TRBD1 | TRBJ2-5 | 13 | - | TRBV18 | CASSPGQKETQYF | TGTGCCAGCTCTCCGGGACAGAAAGAGACCCAGTACTTC
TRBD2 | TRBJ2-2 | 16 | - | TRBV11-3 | CASSQSTSGGTGELFF | TGTGCCAGCAGCCAATCGACTAGCGGAGGGACCGGGGAGCTGTTTTTT
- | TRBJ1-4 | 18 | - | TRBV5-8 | CASSLIRLRGGFNEKLFF | TGTGCCAGCAGCTTGATTCGGCTAAGAGGCGGGTTTAATGAAAAACTGTTTTTT
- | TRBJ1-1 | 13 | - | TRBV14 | CASSQDRDTEAFF | TGTGCCAGCAGCCAGGACAGAGACACTGAAGCTTTCTTT